This T cell receptor beta chain emerged from a study of blood T cell repertoires in COVID-19. Study as a whole: Researchers got acute and convalescent COVID-19 samples from the United States, Italy and Spain. T cells, B-cell-depleted T cells, or PBMCs supplied cDNA or gDNA.

V was clipped by 3 bases and J by 5 bases, with 13 bases between them. Germline CDR1 reads SGHRS; CDR2 reads YFSETQ. The CDR3 covers 14 residues. Per the study methods: Estimates of nucleated cell counts were drawn from the amplification of reference gene primers. TCRdb's table, derived via immunoSEQ multiplex PCR, lists solely in-frame clones and lacks some. The DNA gave D and trimming, while V, J and clone size come from that table. The table lists around 63,000 clones, around 87% of them singletons. The V and J genes are TRBV5-1 and TRBJ2-3, with a tentative D call TRBD2 (6 bases). This TCR was sampled from a woman aged 55-75 years with acute or convalescent COVID-19. The specimen sequenced was peripheral blood. The CDR3 loop is CASSSRPGGDTQYF. The DNA for the CDR3 is TGCGCCAGCAGCTCGAGACCCGGGGGAGATACGCAGTATTTT.